This T cell receptor (beta chain) was profiled in a study of blood T cells in healthy people across ages. On this clonotype: Its matching antigen is unknown.

Next came a second PCR, run for about 7 to 12 cycles, which used a sample-barcoded 5' primer along with a J-beta primer mix. TCRdb analysed the 5' RACE reads with MiXCR anew, one entry per CDR3 protein. Of about 1,500,000 distinct CDR3 sequences in the sample, approximately 42% were seen once. Whole-study findings and limits: Naive and antigen-experienced cells were not separated, limiting conclusive comparison. When one million T cells were used, diversity estimates were thought to be underestimates.

There are 16 residues in the CDR3. V was cut by 1 base and J by 3 bases, with 15 bases left in between. Germline V gene data show CDR1 as SGHKS and CDR2 as YYEKEE (reference sequence). V and J are TRBV5-5 and TRBJ2-3; D not certain. The clonotype comes from a woman aged 18-29 years in good health. The sequenced sample was blood. The CDR3 loop is CASSLSSSIRTDTQYF. As DNA, the CDR3 is TGTGCCAGCAGCTTGTCTTCCAGTATTAGGACAGATACGCAGTATTTT.